The rows below give T cell receptor beta chains drawn from one sample of a study of shared clonotypes between healthy human individuals. Clones were sequenced by immunoSEQ multiplex PCR, and TCRdb holds only the in-frame ones, with some missing. The sample has over 750,000 clones; 90% to 97% are singletons. Material for sequencing was naive CD8+ T cells sorted from blood. All receptors derive from a young man in good health. CDR3s include the opening cysteine and the closing phenylalanine or tryptophan. Fields, in order: V gene, D gene, J gene, CDR3 protein, CDR3 DNA. D genes are given only for firm matches.

>TRBV19|NA|TRBJ2-7
CASSPGWIALSYEQYF
TGTGCCAGTAGTCCAGGGTGGATAGCGCTGTCCTACGAGCAGTACTTC
>TRBV11-2|TRBD2|TRBJ2-1
CASSLGLRGGSLDEQFF
TGTGCCAGCAGCTTAGGCCTTAGGGGCGGGAGTTTGGATGAGCAGTTCTTC
>TRBV13|NA|TRBJ2-7
CASSLRTRPYEQYF
TGTGCCAGCAGCTTAAGGACCCGGCCTTACGAGCAGTACTTC
>TRBV5-1|NA|TRBJ2-3
CASRPYDTDTQYF
TGCGCCAGCCGGCCTTACGACACAGATACGCAGTATTTT
>TRBV7-2|NA|TRBJ1-5
CASSFLGAIGNQPQHF
TGTGCCAGCAGCTTTTTGGGGGCAATAGGGAATCAGCCCCAGCATTTT
>TRBV19|TRBD2|TRBJ2-2
CASSLAGAATGELFF
TGTGCCAGTAGTCTGGCGGGAGCCGCCACCGGGGAGCTGTTTTTT
>TRBV5-1|NA|TRBJ1-2
CASSFRTDLDYGYTF
TGCGCCAGCAGCTTTAGGACAGACTTGGACTATGGCTACACCTTC
>TRBV4-3|NA|TRBJ2-1
CASSQGTLASTISYNEQFF
TGCGCCAGCAGCCAAGGGACCTTGGCTAGCACCATCTCCTACAATGAGCAGTTCTTC
>TRBV7-9|NA|TRBJ1-1
CASNYGTEAFF
TGTGCCAGCAACTACGGCACTGAAGCTTTCTTT
>TRBV29-1|TRBD1|TRBJ2-2
CSVLGQGAMTGELFF
TGCAGCGTCCTCGGGCAGGGGGCGATGACCGGGGAGCTGTTTTTT
>TRBV7-9|NA|TRBJ1-2
CASSGGGVDYYGYTF
TGTGCCAGCAGCGGGGGCGGGGTAGATTACTATGGCTACACCTTC
>TRBV28|NA|TRBJ2-2
CASSLSGAGELFF
TGTGCCAGCAGTTTATCCGGGGCCGGGGAGCTGTTTTTT
>TRBV25-1|NA|TRBJ2-1
CASSDSRQSSYNEQFF
TGTGCCAGCAGTGATTCCCGACAGAGCTCCTACAATGAGCAGTTCTTC
>TRBV10-3|TRBD2|TRBJ2-3
CAISDIGAGGFSTDTQYF
TGTGCCATCAGTGACATCGGAGCGGGAGGTTTTAGCACAGATACGCAGTATTTT
>TRBV7-9|TRBD2|TRBJ2-6
CASSSSLRRETPGANVLTF
TGTGCCAGCAGCTCCTCACTACGGCGGGAGACCCCTGGGGCCAACGTCCTGACTTTC
>TRBV10-3|TRBD2|TRBJ2-3
CAITRGAGDTQYF
TGTGCCATCACCCGAGGAGCGGGGGATACGCAGTATTTT